Each of the 18 T cell receptor beta chains below was sequenced from the same sample in a study of glioma-infiltrating T cells. TCR alpha and beta CDR3 regions were amplified from RNA using iRepertoire nested multiplex PCR. TCRdb ran MiXCR on the multiplex PCR reads and lists one entry per CDR3 protein. The sample lists 150,000 or so distinct CDR3 sequences; around 40% were seen once. The sample consisted of glioma tissue, nonneoplastic brain tissue, or PBMCs (not recorded which). The receptors come from a human donor with low-grade glioma or glioblastoma, undergoing nonglioma brain surgery, or in good health (not recorded which).

The chain has TRBV27 and TRBJ1-3; possible D gene TRBD1, 5 bases. This CDR3 has 16 amino acids. Germline V gene data show CDR1 as MNHEY and CDR2 as SMNVEV (reference sequence). V dropped 4 bases and J dropped 0 bases, with 13 bases sitting between them. This chain's CDR3 is CASSSHGDFSGNTIYF. CDR3 nucleotides: TGTGCCAGCAGTTCCCACGGGGACTTCTCTGGAAACACCATATATTTT.

The genes are TRBV7-2 and TRBJ2-5, with a weak D call TRBD2 (5 bases). The CDR3 extends over 15 amino acids. Germline V CDR1 and CDR2: SGHTA, FQGNSA. With 2 bases removed from V and 4 bases from J, the gap between germline ends came to 14 bases. The CDR3 DNA sequence: TGTGCCAGCAGCTTAATTCACGGGAATGTAGAGACCCAGTACTTC. It encodes CASSLIHGNVETQYF.

The chain carries TRBV4-3 and TRBJ2-3; 8 bases are a match to TRBD2. The J segment lost 0 bases and the V segment lost 1 base, leaving 12 bases of the junction unmatched. CDR1 is LGHNA, CDR2 YSLEER, per germline. This CDR3 spans 19 amino acids. CDR3 region: CASSQAPAGVTTSTDTQYF. The CDR3 DNA reads as TGCGCCAGCAGCCAAGCCCCAGCGGGGGTTACAACTAGCACAGATACGCAGTATTTT.

This chain uses TRBV20-1 with TRBJ1-1; 8 nucleotides match TRBD1. The CDR3 sequence is 15 residues long. V shed 4 bases and J 2 bases; nucleotides not matched to a gene: 9. Germline V gene lookup returns CDR1 DFQATT and CDR2 SNEGSKA (reference sequence). The CDR3 coding sequence is TGCAGTGCTAAACAGGGGGAGCTGGGAAACACTGAAGCTTTCTTT. Its translation: CSAKQGELGNTEAFF.

The chain uses TRBV19 and TRBJ1-5, with D possibly being TRBD1 (5 bases). Germline V gives CDR1 LNHDA, CDR2 SQIVND (reference sequence). The CDR3 covers 15 residues. Trimming shortened V by 7 bases and J by 4 bases, and 17 bases separated the two germline ends. The CDR3 reads CASTPVDSRNQPQHF. As DNA, the CDR3 is TGTGCCAGTACCCCGGTCGACAGTCGGAATCAGCCCCAGCATTTT.

As for this clonotype: This may be a read error, as it is one base from a much larger clone. CDR3 sequence (DNA): TGCGCCAGCAGCCAAGAGCTAGGACGGGAGAACTATGGCTACACCTTC. It codes for CASSQELGRENYGYTF. The V and J genes are TRBV4-1 and TRBJ1-2; D is undetermined. Trimming left V 0 bases short and J 2 bases short, with 13 bases between. Germline-derived CDR1 and CDR2 are MGHRA and YSYEKL. This CDR3 has 16 amino acids.

The rearrangement uses TRBV4-1 and TRBJ2-2; perhaps TRBD2 as D (6 bases). CDR1 and CDR2 (germline): MGHRA, YSYEKL. The CDR3 is 15 amino acids. Trimming removed 2 bases from V and 6 bases from J, with 13 bases in between. CDR3 region: CASSQWSLASGELFF. CDR3 DNA: TGCGCCAGCAGCCAATGGTCCCTAGCGTCCGGGGAGCTGTTTTTT.

The rearrangement joins TRBV28 to TRBJ2-7; D is unclear. CDR3 length equals 13 residues. Trimming removed 7 bases from V and 3 bases from J, with 13 bases in between. Per the germline V gene, CDR1 is MDHEN and CDR2 is SYDVKM. This CDR3 reads CASTPDSHYEQYF. The CDR3 coding sequence is TGTGCCAGCACCCCTGATAGTCACTACGAGCAGTACTTC. Full variable domain (remainder filled in from reference TRBV28 and TRBJ2-7): DVKVTQSSRYLVKRTGEKVFLECVQDMDHENMFWYRQDPGLGLRLIYFSYDVKMKEKGDIPEGYSVSREKKERFSLILESASTNQTSMYLCASTPDSHYEQYFGPGTRLTVT.

Worth noting for this clonotype: The final CDR3 position lacks the conserved phenylalanine or tryptophan, pointing to a likely read error. V gene TRBV28 combines with J gene TRBJ2-3, with D possibly matching TRBD2 (6 bases). V was clipped by 3 bases and J by 4 bases, with 8 bases between them. The CDR3 consists of 13 residues. The germline V gene has CDR1 MDHEN and CDR2 SYDVKM. CDR3 bases: TGTGCCAGCAGTTTGGAGGGGCCAGATACGCAGTATTAT. Its protein product is CASSLEGPDTQYY.

The sample holds one count of this clonotype. The rearrangement uses TRBV6-9 and TRBJ1-1; D is uncertain. Germline loops: CDR1 MNHGY, CDR2 SVAAGI. The CDR3 covers 19 residues. Trimming stripped 3 bases from V and 4 bases from J, with 27 bases between. CDR3 coding DNA: TGTGCCAGCAGTTACTCTGAATATAGACAACCAAACGCGGGCACTGAAGCTTTCTTT. It specifies CASSYSEYRQPNAGTEAFF.

CDR3 in amino acids: CASSSGGANYGYTF. The DNA of the CDR3 is TGTGCCAGCAGTTCCGGGGGAGCGAACTATGGCTACACCTTC. The chain links TRBV6-5 to TRBJ1-2, with D perhaps matching TRBD1 (5 bases). The CDR3 is made up of 14 amino acids. The germline CDR1 and CDR2 sequences are MNHEY and SVGAGI. Trimming pared 4 bases from V and 2 bases from J, leaving 11 bases between.

This clonotype was picked up one time. The chain uses TRBV7-2 and TRBJ1-6; D perhaps matches TRBD1 (6 bases). The length of the CDR3 is 15 residues. CDR1 and CDR2 from the germline V gene are SGHTA and FQGNSA. V lost 5 bases and J lost 7, with 15 bases in between. CDR3 loop: CASSQQGPSNSPLHF. The CDR3, as DNA: TGTGCCAGCAGCCAACAGGGACCGAGCAATTCACCCCTCCACTTT. Based on the CDR3 plus reference TRBV7-2 and TRBJ1-6, the full variable domain is GAGVSQSPSNKVTEKGKDVELRCDPISGHTALYWYRQSLGQGLEFLIYFQGNSAPDKSGLPSDRFSAERTGGSVSTLTIQRTQQEDSAVYLCASSQQGPSNSPLHFGNGTRLTVT.

This clonotype was observed a few times. The chain carries TRBV7-6 and TRBJ2-7, with unresolved D. CDR1 SGHVS and CDR2 FNYEAQ come from the germline V gene. CDR3 length: 17 residues. V lost 1 base, J lost 3 bases, and 19 bases lay in between. The CDR3 protein is CASSLEIRRSNDYEQYF. The CDR3 DNA reads as TGTGCCAGCAGCTTAGAAATCCGCCGTAGCAATGACTACGAGCAGTACTTC.

CDR3 in DNA: TGTGCCAGCAGTTATACTAGCGGTAAAACCTACAATGAGCAGTTCTTC. Translated: CASSYTSGKTYNEQFF. The chain uses TRBV28 and TRBJ2-1, with 8 bases lining up with TRBD2. Germline loops: CDR1 MDHEN, CDR2 SYDVKM. Losses at the gene ends were 4 bases for V and 2 bases for J; bases not matched to a gene: 7. The CDR3 totals 16 residues.

This clonotype was detected a few times. The V call is TRBV27, the J call TRBJ1-6; TRBD1 is a possible D gene (5 bases). V lost 4 bases, J lost 6 bases, and 22 bases lay in between. The germline gives CDR1 MNHEY, CDR2 SMNVEV (reference sequence). This CDR3 spans 18 amino acids. CDR3 sequence (DNA): TGTGCCAGCAGTTCAAATATCCATCCGGGACGGTCTAATTCACCCCTCCACTTT. Translation: CASSSNIHPGRSNSPLHF.

This clonotype appeared a single time. The junction and the germline gene differ at one end; a read error may be behind it. The chain uses TRBV2 and TRBJ1-5; D unclear. CDR1 is SNHLY, CDR2 FYNNEI, per germline. The CDR3 contains 14 residues. CDR3 sequence reads: CASNEEISNQPQHF. The CDR3 DNA sequence: TGTGCCAGCAATGAAGAAATTAGCAATCAGCCCCAGCATTTT.

The chain links TRBV3-1 to TRBJ1-2, with a possible D match to TRBD1 (6 bases). CDR3 length: 14 residues. Trimming cost V 1 base and J 7 bases, with 13 bases left between them. In germline, CDR1 is LGHDT, CDR2 YNNKEL (reference sequence). The DNA for the CDR3 is TGTGCCAGCAGCCAAGCACAGGGCTACGGTGGCTACACCTTC. Translation gives CASSQAQGYGGYTF.

This clonotype was seen a handful of times. This sequence joins TRBV7-2 and TRBJ2-5; TRBD2 matches at 11 bases. CDR1 SGHTA and CDR2 FQGNSA come from the germline V gene. This CDR3 is 14 amino acids long. With V trimmed by 5 bases and J by 3 bases, 2 bases remained unmatched. The CDR3 loop is CASSPGLAEETQYF. The CDR3 bases are TGTGCCAGCAGCCCGGGACTAGCGGAAGAGACCCAGTACTTC.